The 25 T cell receptor beta chains below all came from one sample that was sequenced in a study of T cells after yellow fever vaccination. TCRdb reprocessed the 5' RACE reads with MiXCR, giving one entry per CDR3 protein. This table holds hundreds of thousands of distinct CDR3 sequences, around 12% found once. The input for sequencing was CD4+ T cells sorted from PBMCs, taken 15 days after the yellow fever booster vaccination. Receptor source: a man aged 18 to 35 who received the YFV17D yellow fever vaccine.

V is TRBV7-2 and J is TRBJ1-6, with 10 bases that match TRBD1. The CDR3 contains 14 residues. Germline values: CDR1 SGHTA, CDR2 FQGNSA. Trimming removed 5 bases from V and 10 bases from J; junction bases left unmatched: 5. CDR3 in amino acids: CASSEDRGVSPLHF. In DNA, the CDR3 is TGTGCCAGCAGCGAGGACAGGGGGGTGTCACCCCTCCACTTT.

This clonotype has more than one count but fewer than ten. The rearrangement links TRBV28 to TRBJ2-7; D not resolved. This CDR3 is built from 12 residues. V lost 8 bases and J 7 bases, leaving 15 bases between the germline ends. Germline CDR1 reads MDHEN; CDR2 reads SYDVKM. As DNA, the CDR3 is TGTGCCAGCGGCTTGGGCGACGCGGAGCAGTACGTC. It codes for CASGLGDAEQYV.

The chain uses TRBV5-1 and TRBJ2-7, with 10 bases fitting TRBD2. The CDR3 length is 16 residues. The germline V gene has CDR1 SGHRS and CDR2 YFSETQ. The J segment lost 5 bases and the V segment lost 4 bases, leaving 12 bases of the junction unmatched. CDR3 amino acids: CASSLPLAGGSDEQYF. The CDR3 DNA reads as TGCGCCAGCAGCCTCCCCTTAGCGGGGGGTTCTGACGAGCAGTACTTC.

This clonotype appeared a few times. The CDR3 DNA reads TGTGCCAGCAGGCGTACCGGGACTAGATCTAATGAGCAGTTCTTC. Translating it yields CASRRTGTRSNEQFF. This chain joins TRBV14 and TRBJ2-1, with TRBD2 matching over 8 bases. The CDR3 runs 15 residues. V lost 6 bases, J lost 7 bases, and 11 bases stayed unmatched. The germline V gene has CDR1 SGHDN and CDR2 FVKESK.

This clonotype was detected a few times. The V gene is TRBV4-2, the J gene TRBJ2-5; tentatively, D is TRBD1 or TRBD2 (5 bases each). The CDR3 extends over 15 amino acids. Trimming took 3 bases from V and 2 from J, leaving 13 bases between them. The germline gives CDR1 LGHNA, CDR2 YNFKEQ. CDR3 DNA sequence: TGTGCCAGCAGCCAGCCCGGGACCGAGCAAGAGACCCAGTACTTC. This gives the protein CASSQPGTEQETQYF.

This chain joins TRBV3-1 and TRBJ2-4; D unclear. CDR3 length: 19 amino acids. The germline V and J ends were trimmed by 0 bases and 1 base, with 19 bases remaining between them. Germline lookup yields CDR1 LGHDT and CDR2 YNNKEL (reference sequence). Here the CDR3 DNA reads TGTGCCAGCAGCCAAGATCGGAGTCAACTCCTCGCGGCCAAAAACATTCAGTACTTC. It specifies CASSQDRSQLLAAKNIQYF.

This clonotype was seen ten or more times. The CDR3 spells CASSYSELGGTYEQYF. For the CDR3, the DNA is TGTGCCAGCAGTTACTCGGAGCTAGGGGGGACCTACGAGCAGTACTTC. The rearrangement uses TRBV6-5 and TRBJ2-7; either TRBD1 or TRBD2 may supply D (6 bases each). Germline V gene data show CDR1 as MNHEY and CDR2 as SVGAGI. Trimming cost V 0 bases and J 2 bases, with 14 bases left between them. The CDR3 contains 16 residues.

This clonotype came up a few times. This sequence joins TRBV4-2 and TRBJ1-1; D is uncertain. V was cut by 6 bases and J by 1 base, with 6 bases left in between. Germline loops: CDR1 LGHNA, CDR2 YNFKEQ. This CDR3 comprises 12 residues. The CDR3 reads CASRTRNTEAFF. The CDR3 region has the DNA TGTGCCAGCAGAACTCGGAACACTGAAGCTTTCTTT.

This clonotype was seen a handful of times. The CDR3 loop reads CASSLTARDSYEQYF. The CDR3 DNA reads as TGCGCCAGCAGCTTGACAGCAAGGGATTCCTACGAGCAGTACTTC. The chain employs TRBV4-3 and TRBJ2-7; TRBD1 might be the D (5 bases). CDR1 is LGHNA and CDR2 is YSLEER in the germline V gene. CDR3 length: 15 amino acids. The germline V and J ends were trimmed by 5 bases and 1 base, with 15 bases remaining between them.

The chain is built from TRBV7-3 and TRBJ2-2; D uncertain. CDR1 is SGHTA and CDR2 is FQGTGA in the germline V gene. V was shortened by 0 bases and J by 5 bases, with 10 bases between the two germline ends. The CDR3 is made up of 15 amino acids. The CDR3 sequence: CASSLTATLTGELFF. The CDR3 DNA sequence: TGTGCCAGCAGCTTAACGGCGACACTAACCGGGGAGCTGTTTTTT.

This clonotype turned up a few times. The chain combines TRBV19 with TRBJ2-2; 7 bases agree with TRBD1. Germline CDR1 is LNHDA and CDR2 is SQIVND (reference sequence). This CDR3 is built from 13 residues. Germline trimming cut 8 bases from V and 7 bases from J; bases unmatched to any gene: 7. The DNA for the CDR3 is TGTGCCAGTCGGGACAGACGAGACGGGGAGCTGTTTTTT. Encoded protein: CASRDRRDGELFF.

The V call is TRBV4-2, the J call TRBJ1-5, with unresolved D. The V and J ends lost 1 base and 10 bases respectively, with 8 bases between them. CDR1 LGHNA and CDR2 YNFKEQ come from the germline V gene. The CDR3 runs to 12 residues. The CDR3 reads CASSQGDRPQHF. The CDR3 bases are TGTGCCAGCAGCCAAGGAGATCGTCCCCAGCATTTT.

This clonotype was picked up many times. This CDR3 is CASSSWTGGGTGELFF. CDR3 DNA: TGTGCCAGCAGCTCCTGGACAGGGGGAGGTACCGGGGAGCTGTTTTTT. The rearrangement joins TRBV7-3 to TRBJ2-2; the match to TRBD1 covers 10 bases. The germline V gene has CDR1 SGHTA and CDR2 FQGTGA. V lost 4 bases, J lost 5 bases, and 7 bases stayed unmatched. This CDR3 is 16 amino acids long.

This clonotype showed up many times. The J gene is TRBJ1-5, the V gene TRBV27; no clear D. Trimming removed 6 bases from V and 7 bases from J, with 10 bases in between. This CDR3 spans 12 amino acids. Looked up from germline, CDR1 is MNHEY and CDR2 is SMNVEV (reference sequence). CDR3 protein: CASSTTGQPQHF. In DNA, the CDR3 is TGTGCCAGCAGCACGACCGGGCAGCCCCAGCATTTT.

V usage is TRBV18 and J usage is TRBJ2-7; no clear D gene. The CDR3 totals 12 residues. V lost 3 bases to trimming and J lost 3 bases, with 6 bases between them. The germline gives CDR1 KGHSH, CDR2 LQKENI. CDR3 nucleotides: TGTGCCAGCTCACCCGTCGGCTACGAGCAGTACTTC. This translates into CASSPVGYEQYF. Supplemented by reference TRBV18 and TRBJ2-7, the full variable domain reads NAGVMQNPRHLVRRRGQEARLRCSPMKGHSHVYWYRQLPEEGLKFMVYLQKENIIDESGMPKERFSAEFPKEGPSILRIQQVVRGDSAAYFCASSPVGYEQYFGPGTRLTVT.

The chain recombines TRBV6-2 or TRBV6-3 with TRBJ1-5; perhaps TRBD1 as D (6 bases). CDR1 is MNHEY, CDR2 SVGEGT, per germline. V lost 5 bases, J lost 0 bases, and 14 bases lay in between. The CDR3 is 16 residues long. The CDR3 reads CASSPRGGYSNQPQHF. Here the CDR3 DNA reads TGTGCCAGCAGTCCGAGGGGGGGCTATAGCAATCAGCCCCAGCATTTT.

Ten or more counts support this clonotype. The J gene is TRBJ1-5, the V gene TRBV20-1; D is perhaps TRBD1 (5 bases). This CDR3 comprises 12 residues. V was clipped by 2 bases and J by 7 bases, with 9 bases between them. From germline, CDR1 is DFQATT and CDR2 SNEGSKA (reference sequence). The DNA of the CDR3 is TGCAGTGCTAGATATGGGGCCCAGCCCCAGCATTTT. It codes for CSARYGAQPQHF.

This clonotype has more than one count but fewer than ten. This chain connects TRBV5-1 to TRBJ1-3; unclear D gene. The V end was cut by 0 bases, the J end by 0 bases, with 13 bases between. This CDR3 is built from 17 residues. Germline loops: CDR1 SGHRS, CDR2 YFSETQ. The CDR3: CASSLGNAQISGNTIYF. The CDR3 region has the DNA TGCGCCAGCAGCTTGGGGAACGCCCAAATCTCTGGAAACACCATATATTTT.

The rearrangement joins TRBV2 to TRBJ2-1; 8 bases align to TRBD2. With 2 bases clipped from V and 9 bases from J, the junction kept 3 bases outside the gene matches. The CDR3 is 13 amino acids. The germline V gene has CDR1 SNHLY and CDR2 FYNNEI. For the CDR3, the DNA is TGTGCCAGCAGTGAACGGGGGACTAGTGAGCAGTTCTTC. Its protein is CASSERGTSEQFF.

The V gene is TRBV12-3 or TRBV12-4, the J gene TRBJ2-1, with TRBD2 identical over 13 bases. After removal of 6 bases from V and 10 bases from J, the junction contained 9 bases not matched to a gene. The CDR3 is 15 amino acids. CDR3 in DNA: TGTGCCAGCAGCCTCGGGACTAGCGGGGCCAAGGAGCAGTTCTTC. As protein: CASSLGTSGAKEQFF.

The chain is built from TRBV3-1 and TRBJ2-3; D call uncertain. The CDR3 runs to 15 residues. CDR1 and CDR2 (germline): LGHDT, YNNKEL (reference sequence). Trimming removed 4 bases at V and 3 bases at J, with 14 bases between. This chain's CDR3 is CASSPTRMRTDTQYF. CDR3 nucleotide sequence: TGTGCCAGCAGCCCGACCCGAATGAGGACAGATACGCAGTATTTT.

This clonotype was seen more than once but under ten times. This chain connects TRBV3-1 to TRBJ1-4; 8 nucleotides agree with TRBD1. V trimming: 1 base; J trimming: 7 bases; junction bases outside the gene matches: 2. The germline V gene encodes CDR1 LGHDT and CDR2 YNNKEL (reference sequence). CDR3 length: 14 residues. CDR3 DNA: TGTGCCAGCAGCCAAGGGACAGGGTTTGAAAAACTGTTTTTT. Translating gives CASSQGTGFEKLFF.

The gene calls are TRBV5-1 and TRBJ2-7, with D perhaps assigned TRBD1 or TRBD2 (5 bases each). CDR1 SGHRS and CDR2 YFSETQ come from the germline V gene. V was cut by 0 bases and J by 0 bases, with 10 bases left in between. This CDR3 spans 15 amino acids. CDR3 coding DNA: TGCGCCAGCAGCTTGGACGGGGCCTCCTCCTACGAGCAGTACTTC. Translation gives CASSLDGASSYEQYF.

There are a few counts of this clonotype. The chain has TRBV6-5 and TRBJ1-2, with 9 bases matching TRBD1. V was pared by 7 bases and J by 7 bases, with 10 bases of the junction left unmatched. The length of the CDR3 is 14 residues. Per the germline V gene, CDR1 is MNHEY and CDR2 is SVGAGI. The CDR3 DNA reads as TGTGCCAGCATAGGACAGGGGCAGAACGTTGGCTACACCTTC. Translated: CASIGQGQNVGYTF.

The chain recombines TRBV27 with TRBJ1-1; 7 bases align to TRBD1. Looked up from germline, CDR1 is MNHEY and CDR2 is SMNVEV (reference sequence). The V and J ends lost 2 bases and 4 bases, in that order; junction bases with no gene match: 4. This CDR3 has 14 amino acids. As DNA, the CDR3 is TGTGCCAGCAGTTTAAACGCAGGGGGCACTGAAGCTTTCTTT. Translation gives CASSLNAGGTEAFF.